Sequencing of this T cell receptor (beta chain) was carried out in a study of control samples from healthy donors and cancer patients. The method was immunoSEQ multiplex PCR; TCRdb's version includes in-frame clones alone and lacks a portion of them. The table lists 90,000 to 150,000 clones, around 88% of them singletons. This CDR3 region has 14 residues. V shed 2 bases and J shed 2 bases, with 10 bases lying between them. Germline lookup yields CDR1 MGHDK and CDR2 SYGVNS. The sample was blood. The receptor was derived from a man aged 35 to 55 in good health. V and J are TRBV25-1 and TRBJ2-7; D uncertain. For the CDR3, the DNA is TGTGCCAGCAGTGAACAAGGCAGAGCCTACGAGCAGTACTTC. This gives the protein CASSEQGRAYEQYF.